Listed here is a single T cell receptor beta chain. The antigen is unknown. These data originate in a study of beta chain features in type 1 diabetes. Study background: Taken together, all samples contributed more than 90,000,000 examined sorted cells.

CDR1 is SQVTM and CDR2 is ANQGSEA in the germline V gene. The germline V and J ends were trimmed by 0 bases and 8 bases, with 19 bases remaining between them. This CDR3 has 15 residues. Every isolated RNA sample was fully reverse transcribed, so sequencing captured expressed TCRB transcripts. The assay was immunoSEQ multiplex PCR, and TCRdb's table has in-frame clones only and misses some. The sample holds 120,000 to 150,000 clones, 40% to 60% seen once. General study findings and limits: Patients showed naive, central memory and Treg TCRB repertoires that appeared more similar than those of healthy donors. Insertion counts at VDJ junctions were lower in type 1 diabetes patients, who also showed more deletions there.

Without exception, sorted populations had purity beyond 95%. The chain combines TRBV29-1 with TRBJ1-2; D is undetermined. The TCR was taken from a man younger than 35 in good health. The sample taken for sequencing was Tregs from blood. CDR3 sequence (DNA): TGCAGCGTTGAAGAAGTGACCTCTACCTCGGGAGGCTACACCTTC. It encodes CSVEEVTSTSGGYTF.